This TCR beta chain came from a study of cytomegalovirus exposure and HLA in healthy donors. Looking at the study overall: The same platform used for the 500 to 850 first-cohort repertoires was also used for the 90 to 150 validation repertoires, as a later analysis reported. Whole-study findings and limits: Subsequent analysis of the approximately 110 validation repertoires found a tendency for first-cohort TCR clusters to co-occur. TCR beta chains numbering about 160 were designated cytomegalovirus-associated. Through in vitro validation, a few CMV-associated chains were shown to be specific for CMV antigens.

Data came from immunoSEQ multiplex PCR; TCRdb stores just in-frame clones and leaves some out. In the table there are roughly 350,000 clones, roughly 89% of which are singletons. About this clone: Its antigen is currently unknown.

V was pared by 10 bases and J by 0 bases, with 9 bases between. The CDR3 length is 13 residues. Germline CDR1 and CDR2: MDHEN and SYDVKM. Source material: PBMCs. The TCR originated in a young woman in good health and CMV-seronegative. V is TRBV28 and J is TRBJ2-2; D is undetermined. The CDR3: CAIRFANTGELFF. The DNA of the CDR3 is TGTGCCATCCGTTTCGCGAACACCGGGGAGCTGTTTTTT. The whole variable domain, remainder taken from reference TRBV28 and TRBJ2-2, is DVKVTQSSRYLVKRTGEKVFLECVQDMDHENMFWYRQDPGLGLRLIYFSYDVKMKEKGDIPEGYSVSREKKERFSLILESASTNQTSMYLCAIRFANTGELFFGEGSRLTVL.